These 24 T cell receptor beta chains were sequenced from one sample in a study of blood T cell repertoires in COVID-19. Generated by immunoSEQ multiplex PCR, the TCRdb table keeps only in-frame clones and is missing some. The table records 200,000 to 250,000 clones, 85% of them present only once. The specimen was peripheral blood. Source of these receptors: a woman in her sixties or seventies with COVID-19, enrolled during active disease.

The table lists this clone with a count of one. The chain is built from TRBV19 and TRBJ1-5; no clear D gene. Germline V gene data show CDR1 as LNHDA and CDR2 as SQIVND (reference sequence). V was shortened by 3 bases and J by 7 bases, with 16 bases between the two germline ends. There are 15 residues in the CDR3. The CDR3 DNA reads TGTGCCAGTAGTATGAGGTCGGAGGGAGGCCAGCCCCAGCATTTT. It specifies CASSMRSEGGQPQHF.

The V call is TRBV28, the J call TRBJ1-1; D is ambiguous. The CDR3 spans 13 residues. V lost 3 bases to trimming and J lost 1 base, with 6 bases between them. In germline, CDR1 is MDHEN, CDR2 SYDVKM. The CDR3 region is CASSFEQNTEAFF. The DNA for the CDR3 is TGTGCCAGCAGTTTTGAGCAGAACACTGAAGCTTTCTTT.

V usage is TRBV5-1 and J usage is TRBJ1-2, with TRBD1 identical over 11 bases. The germline CDR1 and CDR2 sequences are SGHRS and YFSETQ. With V trimmed by 0 bases and J by 8 bases, 6 bases remained unmatched. This CDR3 region has 15 residues. CDR3 DNA: TGCGCCAGCAGCTTGGACCGGGACAGGGGGGACGGCTACACCTTC. Residues: CASSLDRDRGDGYTF.

The chain is built from TRBV3-1 (or the pseudogene TRBV3-2) and TRBJ1-1, with D possibly being TRBD1 (5 bases). Germline V gene lookup returns CDR1 LGHDT and CDR2 YNNKEL (reference sequence). The length of the CDR3 is 14 residues. V lost 4 bases and J lost 4, with 13 bases in between. The CDR3 region is CASSRSGQATEAFF. The DNA for the CDR3 is TGTGCCAGCAGCCGTTCAGGGCAGGCCACTGAAGCTTTCTTT.

The CDR3 sequence: CAISRQGEEQYF. In DNA, the CDR3 is TGTGCCATCAGTAGACAGGGTGAGGAGCAGTACTTC. This rearrangement joins TRBV10-3 to TRBJ2-7; 7 nucleotides align to TRBD1. J gave up 7 bases and V 5 bases, and 5 bases lay outside the gene matches. CDR3 length: 12 amino acids. Germline V gives CDR1 ENHRY, CDR2 SYGVKD.

This rearrangement joins TRBV18 to TRBJ1-5, with D possibly matching TRBD1 (5 bases). V lost 2 bases and J lost 7, with 18 bases in between. Per germline, CDR1 KGHSH and CDR2 LQKENI. This CDR3 has 16 residues. CDR3 in amino acids: CASSPFVLQGQQPQHF. CDR3 in DNA: TGTGCCAGCTCACCATTCGTTCTCCAGGGTCAACAGCCCCAGCATTTT.

This chain uses TRBV3-1 (or the pseudogene TRBV3-2) with TRBJ1-3, with a tentative D call TRBD1 (6 bases). V was trimmed by 2 bases and J by 2 bases, leaving 19 bases between them. The CDR3 loop spans 18 amino acids. Germline assignment: CDR1 LGHDT and CDR2 YNNKEL (reference sequence). The chain's CDR3 is CASSQTGSVGPAGNTIYF. CDR3 DNA: TGTGCCAGCAGCCAAACAGGGAGTGTAGGCCCCGCTGGAAACACCATATATTTT.

V is TRBV5-4 and J is TRBJ1-1; TRBD1 agrees at 8 bases. The ends lost 4 bases at V and 6 bases at J; junction bases unmatched: 8. Germline V gene lookup returns CDR1 SGHNT and CDR2 YYREEE (reference sequence). The CDR3 consists of 14 residues. This chain's CDR3 is CASSAYQGASEAFF. In DNA, the CDR3 is TGTGCCAGCAGCGCATACCAGGGGGCCTCTGAAGCTTTCTTT.

The genes are TRBV6-1 and TRBJ1-6; perhaps TRBD1 as D (5 bases). Trimming pared 3 bases from V and 5 bases from J, leaving 14 bases between. The CDR3 loop spans 16 amino acids. The germline gives CDR1 MNHNS, CDR2 SASEGT. The CDR3 spells CASSEWGDGNNSPLHF. The DNA of the CDR3 is TGTGCCAGCAGTGAGTGGGGGGACGGCAATAATTCACCCCTCCACTTT.

The V and J genes are TRBV28 and TRBJ1-1, with 8 bases matching TRBD1. Losses at the gene ends were 6 bases for V and 4 bases for J; bases not matched to a gene: 10. Germline V gene lookup returns CDR1 MDHEN and CDR2 SYDVKM. The CDR3 has 15 residues. The DNA for the CDR3 is TGTGCCAGCAGCTACTCCCAGGGGGCCCCCACTGAAGCTTTCTTT. Protein product: CASSYSQGAPTEAFF.

The chain recombines TRBV6-5 with TRBJ1-1, with TRBD1 matching 7 bases. J gave up 2 bases and V 6 bases, and 6 bases lay outside the gene matches. Per the germline V gene, CDR1 is MNHEY and CDR2 is SVGAGI. The CDR3 length is 14 residues. The CDR3 DNA follows: TGTGCCAGCAGCCTACGGGACAGTAACACTGAAGCTTTCTTT. Its translation is CASSLRDSNTEAFF.

This sequence joins TRBV7-2 and TRBJ1-2; D not resolved. Germline V gene sequence: CDR1 SGHTA, CDR2 FQGNSA. V was cut by 2 bases and J by 0 bases, with 7 bases left in between. CDR3 size: 14 residues. This CDR3 reads CASSLNRANYGYTF. In DNA, the CDR3 is TGTGCCAGCAGCTTAAACAGAGCTAACTATGGCTACACCTTC.

V gene TRBV6-1 combines with J gene TRBJ2-2; D possibly corresponds to TRBD1 (5 bases). CDR1 MNHNS and CDR2 SASEGT come from the germline V gene. CDR3 length: 15 amino acids. V was shortened by 1 base and J by 3 bases, with 9 bases between the two germline ends. CDR3 sequence: CASSEVPGYTGELFF. In nucleotides, the CDR3 is TGTGCCAGCAGTGAAGTCCCAGGGTACACCGGGGAGCTGTTTTTT.

The chain links TRBV19 to TRBJ2-7, with 7 bases lining up with TRBD1. This CDR3 is built from 14 residues. CDR1 is LNHDA, CDR2 SQIVND, per germline (reference sequence). V was pared by 4 bases and J by 2 bases, with 5 bases of the junction left unmatched. This CDR3 reads CASSSPDRAYEQYF. CDR3 nucleotides: TGTGCCAGTAGTAGCCCTGACAGGGCCTACGAGCAGTACTTC.

V gene TRBV9 combines with J gene TRBJ1-5; TRBD1 is a possible D gene (6 bases). Germline CDR1 SGDLS, CDR2 YYNGEE. This CDR3 contains 13 residues. V was trimmed by 5 bases and J by 3 bases, leaving 9 bases between them. The CDR3 DNA reads TGTGCCAGCAGTACAGGGTACAATCAGCCCCAGCATTTT. Translated, it gives CASSTGYNQPQHF.

This clone was seen more than once but under ten times. This sequence joins TRBV7-3 and TRBJ1-2; unclear D gene. V lost 0 bases, J lost 8 bases, and 10 bases lay in between. Germline V gives CDR1 SGHTA, CDR2 FQGTGA. This CDR3 is built from 13 residues. The CDR3 here is CASSLTGGLGYTF. The CDR3, as DNA: TGTGCCAGCAGCTTAACGGGAGGGCTCGGCTACACCTTC.

The V gene is TRBV5-4, the J gene TRBJ2-7; 7 nucleotides align to TRBD2. The CDR3 sequence is 15 residues long. Per the germline V gene, CDR1 is SGHNT and CDR2 is YYREEE (reference sequence). Trimming at V came to 2 bases and at J to 6 bases, leaving 11 bases not matched to a gene. CDR3 protein: CASSFAGLGGSEQYF. The CDR3 nucleotides read TGTGCCAGCAGCTTTGCCGGGTTGGGGGGGAGCGAGCAGTACTTC.

This clone appeared once. The chain uses TRBV28 and TRBJ2-7, with a tentative D call TRBD1 (5 bases). The CDR3 runs 15 residues. Between the trimmed V and J ends, which lost 4 bases and 5 bases, there was a span of 18 bases. Germline V gene lookup returns CDR1 MDHEN and CDR2 SYDVKM. The CDR3 DNA sequence: TGTGCCAGCAGTTGGTCAGGGATGAATAGAAACGAGCAGTACTTC. It encodes CASSWSGMNRNEQYF.

V is TRBV5-1 and J is TRBJ1-2, with a possible D match to TRBD1 (5 bases). The CDR3 covers 14 residues. V shed 1 base and J shed 2 bases, with 9 bases lying between them. CDR1 and CDR2 (germline): SGHRS, YFSETQ. CDR3 nucleotide sequence: TGCGCCAGCAGCTTGTACGGACAAAACTATGGCTACACCTTC. Amino acid sequence: CASSLYGQNYGYTF.

This chain uses TRBV6-1 with TRBJ2-1; D not resolved. The V gene's germline CDR1 is MNHNS and CDR2 SASEGT. This CDR3 has 12 amino acids. V lost 2 bases and J lost 9, with 8 bases in between. The CDR3 loop reads CASSEIPGEQFF. DNA of the CDR3: TGTGCCAGCAGTGAAATCCCGGGTGAGCAGTTCTTC.

The chain uses TRBV6-5 and TRBJ2-5, with 9 bases matching TRBD1. This CDR3 has 16 residues. Unmatched junction bases numbered 9, after V lost 2 bases and J lost 5 bases. CDR1 MNHEY and CDR2 SVGAGI come from the germline V gene. The CDR3 loop reads CASSYAWTGEVETQYF. In nucleotides, the CDR3 is TGTGCCAGCAGTTACGCTTGGACAGGGGAGGTGGAGACCCAGTACTTC.

The J gene is TRBJ1-3, the V gene TRBV6-6; D uncertain. Germline CDR1 reads MNHNY; CDR2 reads SVGAGI (reference sequence). The CDR3 sequence is 15 residues long. Trimming removed 5 bases at V and 0 bases at J, with 11 bases between. The CDR3 sequence is CASSPNQLSGNTIYF. CDR3 bases: TGTGCCAGCAGTCCAAACCAACTCTCTGGAAACACCATATATTTT.

The chain uses TRBV4-3 and TRBJ1-2, with TRBD1 matching 10 bases. Germline CDR1 is LGHNA and CDR2 is YSLEER. This CDR3 spans 17 amino acids. V trimming: 2 bases; J trimming: 1 base; junction bases outside the gene matches: 7. CDR3 sequence: CASSQFERTGGNYGYTF. CDR3 DNA sequence: TGCGCCAGCAGCCAATTTGAACGGACAGGGGGTAACTATGGCTACACCTTC.

The V call is TRBV5-1, the J call TRBJ2-3, with 7 nucleotides matching TRBD2. In germline, CDR1 is SGHRS, CDR2 YFSETQ. CDR3 size: 14 residues. Trimming at V came to 6 bases and at J to 4 bases, leaving 8 bases not matched to a gene. The CDR3 loop reads CASTRRGVPDTQYF. The DNA for the CDR3 is TGCGCCAGCACCCGACGGGGGGTTCCAGATACGCAGTATTTT.